This TCR beta chain was identified in a study of molecular identifiers for immune sequencing clone quantification. Study-wide results and caveats: It was shown that clones above 20 RNA copies held over 98% of effector molecules, but under 1% in naive cells.

To note about this clonotype: Its antigen is currently unknown. This may come from a read error, since a much larger clone is one base off.

This CDR3 region has 14 residues. Per the germline V gene, CDR1 is MDHEN and CDR2 is SYDVKM. Trimming left V 8 bases short and J 4 bases short, with 14 bases between. TCRdb independently ran MiXCR on the PCR reads; one entry per CDR3 protein. The sample contains under 350,000 distinct CDR3 sequences, about a quarter of which appear only once. This TCR was recovered from a human donor in good health. Some libraries in this study had Jurkat cell RNA spiked in. The J gene is TRBJ1-4, the V gene TRBV28, with unresolved D. The specimen sequenced was naive CD8+ T cells from blood, with Jurkat cell RNA spiked in. Subset defined: FACS-sorted CD8+CD4-CCR7+CD45RA+ naive T cells. The CDR3 DNA is TGTGCCAGCGGAACGTCTCGGTTTAATGAAAAACTGTTTTTT. Encoded protein: CASGTSRFNEKLFF. Full variable domain (remainder filled in from reference TRBV28 and TRBJ1-4): DVKVTQSSRYLVKRTGEKVFLECVQDMDHENMFWYRQDPGLGLRLIYFSYDVKMKEKGDIPEGYSVSREKKERFSLILESASTNQTSMYLCASGTSRFNEKLFFGSGTQLSVL.